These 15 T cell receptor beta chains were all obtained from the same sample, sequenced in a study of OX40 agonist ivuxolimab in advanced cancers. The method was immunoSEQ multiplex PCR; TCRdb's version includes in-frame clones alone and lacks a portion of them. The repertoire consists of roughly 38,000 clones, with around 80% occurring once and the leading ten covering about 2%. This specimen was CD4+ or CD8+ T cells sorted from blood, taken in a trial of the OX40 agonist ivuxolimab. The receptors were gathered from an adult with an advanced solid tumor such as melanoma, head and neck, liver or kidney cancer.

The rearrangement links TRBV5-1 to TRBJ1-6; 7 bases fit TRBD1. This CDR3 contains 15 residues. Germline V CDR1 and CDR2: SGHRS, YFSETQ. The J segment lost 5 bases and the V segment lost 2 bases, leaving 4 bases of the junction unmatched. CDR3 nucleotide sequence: TGCGCCAGCAGCTTAGAAGGGGGCGATAATTCACCCCTCCACTTT. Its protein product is CASSLEGGDNSPLHF.

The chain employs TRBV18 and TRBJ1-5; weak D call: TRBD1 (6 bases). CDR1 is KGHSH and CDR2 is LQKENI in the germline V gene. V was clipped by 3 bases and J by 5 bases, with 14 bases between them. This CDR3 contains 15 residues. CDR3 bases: TGTGCCAGCTCACCGAACCGGGACACCTATCAGCCCCAGCATTTT. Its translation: CASSPNRDTYQPQHF.

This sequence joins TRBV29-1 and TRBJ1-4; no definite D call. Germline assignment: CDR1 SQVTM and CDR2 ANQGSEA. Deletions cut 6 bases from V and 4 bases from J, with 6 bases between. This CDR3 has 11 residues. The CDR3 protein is CSVHHNEKLFF. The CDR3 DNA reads TGCAGCGTACACCATAATGAAAAACTGTTTTTT.

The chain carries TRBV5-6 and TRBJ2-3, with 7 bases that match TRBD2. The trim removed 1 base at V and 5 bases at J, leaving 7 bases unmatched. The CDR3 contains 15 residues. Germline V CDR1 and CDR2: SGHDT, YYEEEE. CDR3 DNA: TGTGCCAGCAGCTTGTTGAGGGAGGGCGTAGATACGCAGTATTTT. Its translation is CASSLLREGVDTQYF.

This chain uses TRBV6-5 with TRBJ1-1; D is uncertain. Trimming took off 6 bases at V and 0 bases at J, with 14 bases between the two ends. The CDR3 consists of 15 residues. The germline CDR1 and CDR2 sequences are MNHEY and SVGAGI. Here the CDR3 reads CASSRRAPMNTEAFF. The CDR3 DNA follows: TGTGCCAGCAGCAGGAGGGCCCCCATGAACACTGAAGCTTTCTTT.

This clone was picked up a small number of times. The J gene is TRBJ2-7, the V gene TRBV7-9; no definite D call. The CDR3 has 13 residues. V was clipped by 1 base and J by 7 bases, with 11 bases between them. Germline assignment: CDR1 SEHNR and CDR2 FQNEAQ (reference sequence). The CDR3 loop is CASSLDSRLEQYF. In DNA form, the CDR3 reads TGTGCCAGCAGCTTAGACAGCCGATTGGAGCAGTACTTC.

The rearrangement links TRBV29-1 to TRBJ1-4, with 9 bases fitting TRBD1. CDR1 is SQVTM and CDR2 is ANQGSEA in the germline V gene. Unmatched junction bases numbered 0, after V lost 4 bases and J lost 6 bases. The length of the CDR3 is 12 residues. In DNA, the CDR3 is TGCAGCGTTGGGACAGGGGATGAAAAACTGTTTTTT. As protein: CSVGTGDEKLFF.

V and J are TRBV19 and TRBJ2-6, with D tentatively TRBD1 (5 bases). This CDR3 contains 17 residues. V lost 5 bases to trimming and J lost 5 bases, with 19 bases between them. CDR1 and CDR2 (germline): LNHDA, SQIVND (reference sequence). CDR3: CASSARWTQSRANVLTF. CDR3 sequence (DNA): TGTGCCAGTAGTGCGCGCTGGACACAAAGTCGGGCCAACGTCCTGACTTTC.

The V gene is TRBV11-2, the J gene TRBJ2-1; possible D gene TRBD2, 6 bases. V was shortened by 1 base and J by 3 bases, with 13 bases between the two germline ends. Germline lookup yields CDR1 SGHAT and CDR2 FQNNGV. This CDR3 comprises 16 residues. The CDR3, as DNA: TGTGCCAGCAGCTTAGCCCTCGGGCGGGACTACAATGAGCAGTTCTTC. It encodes CASSLALGRDYNEQFF.

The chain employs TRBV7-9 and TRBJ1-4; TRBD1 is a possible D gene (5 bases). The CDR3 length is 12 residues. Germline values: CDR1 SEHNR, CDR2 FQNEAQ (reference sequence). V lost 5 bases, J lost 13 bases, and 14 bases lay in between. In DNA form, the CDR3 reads TGTGCCAGCAGCGCTTCCTCAGGGAGACTGTTTTTT. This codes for CASSASSGRLFF. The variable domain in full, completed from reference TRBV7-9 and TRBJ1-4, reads DTGVSQNPRHKITKRGQNVTFRCDPISEHNRLYWYRQTLGQGPEFLTYFQNEAQLEKSRLLSDRFSAERPKGSFSTLEIQRTEQGDSAMYLCASSASSGRLFFGSGTQLSVL.

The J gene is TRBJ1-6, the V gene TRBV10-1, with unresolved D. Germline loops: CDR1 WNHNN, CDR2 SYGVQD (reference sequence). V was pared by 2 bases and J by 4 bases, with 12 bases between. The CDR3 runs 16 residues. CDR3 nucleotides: TGCGCCAGCAGTGAGGGAACAGCGAATTATAATTCACCCCTCCACTTT. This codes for CASSEGTANYNSPLHF.

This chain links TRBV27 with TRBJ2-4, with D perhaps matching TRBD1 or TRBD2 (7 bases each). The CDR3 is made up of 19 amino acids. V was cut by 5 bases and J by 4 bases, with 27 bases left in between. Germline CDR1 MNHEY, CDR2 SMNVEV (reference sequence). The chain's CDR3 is CASSQIYPPGGVRKNIQYF. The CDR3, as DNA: TGTGCCAGCAGTCAAATATATCCCCCAGGGGGGGTCAGAAAAAACATTCAGTACTTC.

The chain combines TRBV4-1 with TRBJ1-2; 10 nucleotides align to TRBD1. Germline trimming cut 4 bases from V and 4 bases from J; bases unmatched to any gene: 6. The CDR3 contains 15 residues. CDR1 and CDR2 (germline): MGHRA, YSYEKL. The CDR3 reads CASSPGQGVGYGYTF. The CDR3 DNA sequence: TGCGCCAGCAGCCCCGGACAGGGGGTAGGCTATGGCTACACCTTC.

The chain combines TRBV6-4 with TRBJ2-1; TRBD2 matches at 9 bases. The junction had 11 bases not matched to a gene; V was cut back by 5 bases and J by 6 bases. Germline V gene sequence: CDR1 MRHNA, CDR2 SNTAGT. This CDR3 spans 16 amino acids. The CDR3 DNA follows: TGTGCCAGCAGTCCCCGACTAGCGGCGCGGGGCAATGAGCAGTTCTTC. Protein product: CASSPRLAARGNEQFF.

The DNA of the CDR3 is TGCGCCAGCAGCCAAGATCGGTCACAACTCAAGAACACTGAAGCTTTCTTT. Translation gives CASSQDRSQLKNTEAFF. V and J are TRBV4-1 and TRBJ1-1; D is unclear. Germline CDR1 reads MGHRA; CDR2 reads YSYEKL. V was shortened by 0 bases and J by 1 base, with 15 bases between the two germline ends. CDR3 length equals 17 residues.